Below, one TCR beta chain is given with its context. The sample is drawn from a study of blood T cells in healthy people across ages. Primed by a sample-barcoded 5' primer and a J-beta primer mix, a second PCR proceeded for roughly 7 to 12 cycles. TCRdb re-analysed the 5' RACE reads in MiXCR, keeping a single row per CDR3 protein. The repertoire holds more than 550,000 distinct CDR3 sequences, with 20% to 25% as singletons. Deletions cut 7 bases from V and 7 bases from J, with 19 bases between. Germline CDR1 reads GTSNPN; CDR2 reads SVGIG (reference sequence). CDR3 length: 13 residues. Donation came from healthy Caucasian individuals in Russia who were aged 6 to 90.

Source material: blood. This receptor was taken from a man between 65 and 85 years old in good health. The rearrangement joins TRBV30 to TRBJ1-2; D perhaps matches TRBD1 (6 bases). The CDR3 region is CASWGQGLFGYTF. CDR3 coding DNA: TGTGCCTCGTGGGGGCAGGGGCTGTTTGGCTACACCTTC.